The clone carrying this T cell receptor (beta chain) was seen a handful of times. This sample was taken from a study of T cell clones after liver transplantation. Profiling relied on immunoSEQ multiplex PCR, and the TCRdb table lists in-frame clones only, not all of them. The data show 95,000 to 110,000 clones, approximately 78% seen once. The CDR3 length is 16 residues. The V end lost 7 bases, the J end lost 5 bases, and 21 bases lay between the germline ends. Germline V CDR1 and CDR2: LNHDA, SQIVND (reference sequence). The specimen was CD4+ T cells from blood, collected before liver transplant. The rearrangement joins TRBV19 to TRBJ1-3, with a weak D call TRBD1 (5 bases). The sequence derives from a human donor who received a liver transplant. The CDR3 DNA follows: TGTGCCAGTACAACCCCTTCCGGGGCCCGGAGAAACACCATATATTTT. Its protein is CASTTPSGARRNTIYF.